The next 30 T cell receptor beta chains were all read from a single sample in a study of blood T cell repertoires in COVID-19. Clones were read by immunoSEQ multiplex PCR, and TCRdb kept only the in-frame ones, dropping some. The table records around 350,000 clones, around nine tenths of them present only once. Sequencing was performed on peripheral blood. These receptors all come from a human donor in a cohort sampled during active COVID-19.

The chain recombines TRBV19 with TRBJ1-1, with 9 bases identical to TRBD1. Germline loops: CDR1 LNHDA, CDR2 SQIVND (reference sequence). V was clipped by 5 bases and J by 1 base; unmatched bases: 8. The CDR3 runs 16 residues. The CDR3 reads CASSPGQGFSNTEAFF. The DNA for the CDR3 is TGTGCCAGTAGTCCCGGACAGGGGTTTTCGAACACTGAAGCTTTCTTT.

This clone turned up a few times. V is TRBV19 and J is TRBJ1-2, with unresolved D. Trimming pared 8 bases from V and 2 bases from J, leaving 12 bases between. The CDR3 consists of 13 residues. Germline V gene data show CDR1 as LNHDA and CDR2 as SQIVND (reference sequence). In nucleotides, the CDR3 is TGTGCCAGTCGAGGGCCTACCAACTATGGCTACACCTTC. This sequence encodes CASRGPTNYGYTF.

CDR3 in amino acids: CASSSIPGTPYGYTF. The CDR3 coding sequence is TGTGCCAGCAGCTCGATACCCGGGACACCCTATGGCTACACCTTC. The V and J genes are TRBV7-2 and TRBJ1-2, with D possibly TRBD1 on 6 matching bases. This CDR3 has 15 amino acids. V lost 4 bases and J 4 bases, leaving 16 bases between the germline ends. CDR1 SGHTA and CDR2 FQGNSA come from the germline V gene. Full variable domain (remainder filled in from reference TRBV7-2 and TRBJ1-2): GAGVSQSPSNKVTEKGKDVELRCDPISGHTALYWYRQSLGQGLEFLIYFQGNSAPDKSGLPSDRFSAERTGGSVSTLTIQRTQQEDSAVYLCASSSIPGTPYGYTFGSGTRLTVV.

This sequence joins TRBV5-6 and TRBJ1-3; 9 bases map to TRBD1. This CDR3 region has 16 residues. With 1 base clipped from V and 4 bases from J, the junction kept 6 bases outside the gene matches. Germline lookup yields CDR1 SGHDT and CDR2 YYEEEE. The CDR3 region has the DNA TGTGCCAGCAGCTTGCTCGGACAGGGGAGAGGAAACACCATATATTTT. Translating it yields CASSLLGQGRGNTIYF.

V is TRBV5-4 and J is TRBJ1-2; D might be TRBD1 (5 bases). CDR1 is SGHNT, CDR2 YYREEE, per germline (reference sequence). This CDR3 has 18 residues. The V end lost 0 bases, the J end lost 2 bases, and 20 bases lay between the germline ends. CDR3 region: CASSLAGQGWLRNYGYTF. CDR3 nucleotides: TGTGCCAGCAGCTTGGCGGGCCAGGGATGGCTACGGAACTATGGCTACACCTTC.

V is TRBV2 and J is TRBJ2-1; 9 bases align to TRBD1. Germline V gene lookup returns CDR1 SNHLY and CDR2 FYNNEI. The CDR3 runs 16 residues. Trimming removed 4 bases from V and 0 bases from J; junction bases left unmatched: 4. The CDR3 protein is CASSGTGANSYNEQFF. The CDR3 region has the DNA TGTGCCAGCAGTGGGACAGGGGCTAACTCCTACAATGAGCAGTTCTTC.

The rearrangement uses TRBV29-1 and TRBJ1-1, with D perhaps TRBD1 (6 bases). The germline CDR1 and CDR2 sequences are SQVTM and ANQGSEA. The V and J ends lost 2 bases and 0 bases respectively, with 10 bases between them. CDR3 length equals 14 residues. This CDR3 reads CSVERQALNTEAFF. The CDR3 DNA reads as TGCAGCGTTGAAAGACAGGCCTTGAACACTGAAGCTTTCTTT.

This clone was detected a few times. V usage is TRBV20-1 and J usage is TRBJ2-5, with D unresolved. The germline V gene encodes CDR1 DFQATT and CDR2 SNEGSKA (reference sequence). Between the trimmed V and J ends, which lost 6 bases and 1 base, there was a span of 6 bases. CDR3 length: 11 residues. The CDR3 coding sequence is TGCAGTGCCCAATTCCAAGAGACCCAGTACTTC. Amino acid sequence: CSAQFQETQYF.

This clone has just one count. The J gene is TRBJ2-7, the V gene TRBV5-5; 7 bases line up with TRBD2. The CDR3 extends over 14 amino acids. Germline V gives CDR1 SGHKS, CDR2 YYEKEE (reference sequence). The trim removed 2 bases at V and 3 bases at J, leaving 5 bases unmatched. The CDR3 nucleotides read TGTGCCAGCAGCTTATCCGGGACTAACTACGAGCAGTACTTC. It translates to CASSLSGTNYEQYF.

The chain joins TRBV30 to TRBJ2-7; D perhaps matches TRBD2 (5 bases). This CDR3 contains 12 residues. Germline V gives CDR1 GTSNPN, CDR2 SVGIG (reference sequence). V lost 0 bases to trimming and J lost 6 bases, with 9 bases between them. The CDR3 loop reads CAWSVSGVEQYF. DNA of the CDR3: TGTGCCTGGAGTGTATCCGGGGTCGAGCAGTACTTC.

This rearrangement joins TRBV12-3 or TRBV12-4 to TRBJ2-5, with 8 nucleotides matching TRBD1. CDR3 length: 13 residues. Trimming cost V 2 bases and J 5 bases; bases outside gene matches: 1. Here the CDR3 reads CASSLNRGETQYF. The DNA of the CDR3 is TGTGCCAGCAGTTTAAACAGGGGGGAGACCCAGTACTTC.

V gene TRBV19 combines with J gene TRBJ2-5, with D possibly being TRBD1 (6 bases). The CDR3 runs to 13 residues. CDR1 is LNHDA and CDR2 is SQIVND in the germline V gene (reference sequence). V was clipped by 7 bases and J by 5 bases, with 14 bases between them. This CDR3 is CASTPGQLETQYF. CDR3 DNA sequence: TGTGCCAGTACCCCCGGACAGCTCGAGACCCAGTACTTC.

The chain has TRBV6-5 and TRBJ1-4, with D possibly being TRBD1 (5 bases). CDR3 length: 14 residues. V was cut by 0 bases and J by 10 bases, with 12 bases left in between. Germline V lookup: CDR1 MNHEY, CDR2 SVGAGI. DNA for the CDR3: TGTGCCAGCAGTTACTCGTTCCAGGGTTCAAAACTGTTTTTT. This encodes CASSYSFQGSKLFF.

The CDR3 reads CAWAGGLAGTGELFF. CDR3 DNA: TGTGCCTGGGCGGGAGGACTAGCGGGAACCGGGGAGCTGTTTTTT. The chain links TRBV30 to TRBJ2-2, with 12 positions matching TRBD2. Germline trimming cut 5 bases from V and 5 bases from J; bases unmatched to any gene: 6. The CDR3 length is 15 residues. CDR1 GTSNPN and CDR2 SVGIG come from the germline V gene (reference sequence).

The V and J genes are TRBV29-1 and TRBJ2-2, with D perhaps matching TRBD1 (6 bases). Looked up from germline, CDR1 is SQVTM and CDR2 is ANQGSEA. CDR3 length: 12 amino acids. V lost 7 bases and J lost 5, with 11 bases in between. The CDR3 reads CSGKQGTGELFF. In DNA form, the CDR3 reads TGCAGCGGTAAACAGGGAACCGGGGAGCTGTTTTTT.

This clone was observed a handful of times. The CDR3 nucleotides read TGTGCCAGCTCACCCGGGTTGGGAGAGAACACTGAAGCTTTCTTT. It translates to CASSPGLGENTEAFF. The genes are TRBV18 and TRBJ1-1; D not certain. The germline gives CDR1 KGHSH, CDR2 LQKENI. This CDR3 is built from 15 residues. V was pared by 3 bases and J by 1 base, with 12 bases between.

The gene calls are TRBV5-4 and TRBJ2-2; 8 bases fit TRBD1. Germline CDR1 is SGHNT and CDR2 is YYREEE (reference sequence). With 0 bases clipped from V and 5 bases from J, the junction kept 6 bases outside the gene matches. The CDR3 has 16 amino acids. CDR3 residues: CASSLGVTGETGELFF. CDR3 sequence (DNA): TGTGCCAGCAGCTTGGGGGTGACAGGGGAGACCGGGGAGCTGTTTTTT.

This clone occurred once. This rearrangement joins TRBV7-2 to TRBJ2-4, with 13 bases matching TRBD2. The CDR3 length is 18 residues. V lost 5 bases and J lost 1; bases outside the gene matches: 8. Germline V gives CDR1 SGHTA, CDR2 FQGNSA. DNA for the CDR3: TGTGCCAGCAGCCCTACTAGCGGGGGGGCCAGGGCCAAAAACATTCAGTACTTC. Translation gives CASSPTSGGARAKNIQYF.

This rearrangement joins TRBV9 to TRBJ2-2; D is undetermined. Trimming removed 5 bases at V and 0 bases at J, with 14 bases between. This CDR3 has 16 residues. In germline, CDR1 is SGDLS, CDR2 YYNGEE. The CDR3 bases are TGTGCCAGCAGGGAGAGCTTGGCGTCGAACACCGGGGAGCTGTTTTTT. It translates to CASRESLASNTGELFF.

This chain connects TRBV5-1 to TRBJ2-1; no clear D gene. The V and J ends lost 2 bases and 5 bases respectively, with 5 bases between them. CDR3 length: 12 residues. The germline V gene encodes CDR1 SGHRS and CDR2 YFSETQ. The CDR3 region has the DNA TGCGCCAGCAGCTTCGCTAACAATGAGCAGTTCTTC. Protein product: CASSFANNEQFF.

The chain combines TRBV21-1 with TRBJ1-4; the table's D call, TRBD1, has no DNA check behind it. TRBV21-1 is a known pseudogene. CDR3 length: 18 residues. The CDR3 here is CASSNNTVQELGTEKLFF. The CDR3 bases are TGTGCCAGCAGCAACAATACCGTACAGGAACTGGGAACTGAAAAACTGTTTTTT.

The chain couples TRBV19 to TRBJ1-1; 10 bases map to TRBD1. V shed 5 bases and J 8 bases; nucleotides not matched to a gene: 11. This CDR3 comprises 15 residues. The germline CDR1 and CDR2 sequences are LNHDA and SQIVND (reference sequence). The CDR3 coding sequence is TGTGCCAGTAGTCCCTTCTTAGACAGGGGGCGGGAAGCTTTCTTT. Its translation: CASSPFLDRGREAFF.

This clone has just one count. The CDR3 sequence: CASNPTRGGEQYF. The CDR3 region has the DNA TGTGCCAGCAATCCCACTCGTGGGGGGGAGCAGTACTTC. The V and J genes are TRBV6-5 and TRBJ2-7, with a weak D call TRBD2 (6 bases). This CDR3 comprises 13 residues. V was trimmed by 7 bases and J by 7 bases, leaving 17 bases between them. Germline CDR1 is MNHEY and CDR2 is SVGAGI.

The rearrangement links TRBV4-1 to TRBJ2-7, with TRBD2 identical over 7 bases. The CDR3 contains 16 residues. After removal of 4 bases from V and 1 base from J, the junction contained 10 bases not matched to a gene. Germline CDR1 and CDR2: MGHRA and YSYEKL. CDR3 sequence reads: CASSPLVRGMSYEQYF. The CDR3 bases are TGCGCCAGCAGCCCCCTGGTGCGGGGGATGTCCTACGAGCAGTACTTC.

The chain couples TRBV5-4 to TRBJ2-7; 10 bases are shared with TRBD1. V trimming: 5 bases; J trimming: 1 base; junction bases outside the gene matches: 6. Per germline, CDR1 SGHNT and CDR2 YYREEE (reference sequence). This CDR3 contains 15 residues. This CDR3 is CASSAGTGASYEQYF. For the CDR3, the DNA is TGTGCCAGCAGTGCCGGGACAGGGGCTTCCTACGAGCAGTACTTC.

The chain carries TRBV3-1 (or the pseudogene TRBV3-2) and TRBJ2-3, with 10 bases fitting TRBD2. The V gene end was trimmed by 5 bases and the J gene end by 2 bases; junction bases not matched to a gene: 10. This CDR3 region has 17 residues. Germline lookup yields CDR1 LGHDT and CDR2 YNNKEL (reference sequence). The CDR3 here is CASSSRGSGGYTDTQYF. In DNA form, the CDR3 reads TGTGCCAGCAGCTCACGGGGTAGCGGGGGGTACACAGATACGCAGTATTTT.

The V and J genes are TRBV29-1 and TRBJ1-1, with D unclear. The germline V gene has CDR1 SQVTM and CDR2 ANQGSEA. The V end was cut by 4 bases, the J end by 5 bases, with 8 bases between. The CDR3 consists of 11 residues. The CDR3 DNA is TGCAGCGTTGCGCTGGAGACTGAAGCTTTCTTT. Encoded protein: CSVALETEAFF.

The chain links TRBV28 to TRBJ2-7; 8 bases are a match to TRBD1. Germline values: CDR1 MDHEN, CDR2 SYDVKM. V lost 6 bases to trimming and J lost 2 bases; unmatched junction nucleotides: 9. This CDR3 comprises 15 residues. CDR3 region: CASRDRGKGAYEQYF. In DNA form, the CDR3 reads TGTGCCAGCAGAGACAGGGGAAAGGGGGCCTACGAGCAGTACTTC. The full variable domain, in which reference TRBV28 and TRBJ2-7 provide the parts outside the CDR3, is DVKVTQSSRYLVKRTGEKVFLECVQDMDHENMFWYRQDPGLGLRLIYFSYDVKMKEKGDIPEGYSVSREKKERFSLILESASTNQTSMYLCASRDRGKGAYEQYFGPGTRLTVT.

The chain recombines TRBV5-8 with TRBJ2-7, with TRBD1 matching over 9 bases. CDR1 and CDR2 from the germline V gene are SGHTS and YDEGEE. Trimming removed 5 bases from V and 12 bases from J; junction bases left unmatched: 12. This CDR3 comprises 13 residues. The chain's CDR3 is CASRRTGTGPLYF. As DNA, the CDR3 is TGTGCCAGCAGGCGAACCGGGACAGGGCCACTGTACTTC.

J is TRBJ2-2 and V is TRBV6-1; TRBD2 aligns across 8 bases. Germline lookup yields CDR1 MNHNS and CDR2 SASEGT. The CDR3 totals 17 residues. The J segment lost 4 bases and the V segment lost 4 bases, leaving 11 bases of the junction unmatched. The CDR3: CASSVLAGTRGTGELFF. CDR3 DNA sequence: TGTGCCAGCAGTGTGTTAGCGGGAACTAGGGGCACCGGGGAGCTGTTTTTT.